Presented here are 3 T cell receptor beta chains from one specimen sequenced in a study of blood T cell repertoires in COVID-19. Libraries were prepared by immunoSEQ multiplex PCR; TCRdb keeps only in-frame clonotypes and omits some of them. The repertoire holds 150,000 to 250,000 clones, roughly three quarters seen once, with around 5.9% in the top ten. What was sequenced was peripheral blood. These receptors all stem from a woman between 35 and 50 years old with COVID-19, enrolled during active disease.

V and J are TRBV27 and TRBJ1-2; TRBD1 matches at 7 bases. The CDR3 contains 13 residues. Trimming took 6 bases from V and 7 from J; bases not matched to a gene: 8. Germline CDR1 MNHEY, CDR2 SMNVEV (reference sequence). CDR3: CASSPRDSGGYTF. CDR3 bases: TGTGCCAGCAGCCCCCGGGACAGTGGTGGCTACACCTTC.

V usage is TRBV6-5 and J usage is TRBJ1-2, with 9 bases fitting TRBD1. The V gene end was trimmed by 8 bases and the J gene end by 7 bases; junction bases not matched to a gene: 5. This CDR3 spans 12 amino acids. Germline V gene lookup returns CDR1 MNHEY and CDR2 SVGAGI. CDR3 bases: TGTGCCAGCCATAGGACAGGGGCTGGCTACACCTTC. This gives the protein CASHRTGAGYTF.

This clone was found a few times. V usage is TRBV18 and J usage is TRBJ2-5, with TRBD1 as a possible D gene (5 bases). Germline-derived CDR1 and CDR2 are KGHSH and LQKENI. Trimming pared 1 base from V and 5 bases from J, leaving 14 bases between. CDR3 length: 15 amino acids. For the CDR3, the DNA is TGTGCCAGCTCACCACGCGCTTCCCCAGGGGAGACCCAGTACTTC. The encoded protein is CASSPRASPGETQYF.